This TCR beta chain came from a study of shared clonotypes between healthy human individuals. CD45RA-negative memory and CD45RA+ naive subsets were split from the CD4+ cells. The CDR3 runs 14 residues. CDR1 ENHRY and CDR2 SYGVKD come from the germline V gene. V was trimmed by 3 bases and J by 0 bases, leaving 9 bases between them. Here immunoSEQ multiplex PCR was the method, and the copy in TCRdb shows in-frame clones only, minus some. The sample lists about 1.1 million clones; about 84% were seen once. The V gene is TRBV10-3, the J gene TRBJ2-7; possible D gene TRBD2, 5 bases. The receptor was isolated from a man younger than 30 in good health. Some clones in this sample may be carry-over from other donors' samples. Sequenced material: memory CD4+ T cells from PBMCs. This sample's subset: CD45RA-negative fraction. The CDR3 DNA reads as TGTGCCATCAGTGATTCGGGGAACTCCTACGAGCAGTACTTC. Its protein is CAISDSGNSYEQYF.